This T cell receptor beta chain was sequenced in a study of blood T cell repertoires in COVID-19. Overall study context: The United States, Italy and Spain provided the acute and convalescent COVID-19 samples. T cells, B-cell-depleted T cells, or PBMCs provided the cDNA or gDNA that served as material.

Germline V CDR1 and CDR2: LNHDA, SQIVND (reference sequence). V dropped 9 bases and J dropped 9; count of bases not matched to a gene: 17. CDR3 size: 16 residues. As originally analysed: Researchers report that nucleated cell counts were estimated from reference gene primer amplification. The assay was immunoSEQ multiplex PCR, and TCRdb's table has in-frame clones only and misses some. That table gives V, J and clone size, and the DNA gave D and trimming. The sample lists about 310,000 clones, around 87% occurring once. The chain joins TRBV19 to TRBJ2-3, with 11 bases lining up with TRBD2. This receptor was identified in a woman between 50 and 59 years old who had recovered from COVID-19. Sequencing was performed on peripheral blood. The DNA for the CDR3 is TGTGCCAGCGCTCAATTGACTAGCGGGATCACGTGGACGCAGTATTTT. Translated, it gives CASAQLTSGITWTQYF.